This T cell receptor (beta chain) comes out of a study of blood T cell repertoires in COVID-19. In the study overall: Samples of COVID-19 (acute and convalescent) were obtained from the United States, Italy and Spain. T cells, B-cell-depleted T cells, or PBMCs provided the cDNA or gDNA that served as material.

Original methodology: Amplification with reference gene primers provided the estimates of nucleated cell counts. The table came from immunoSEQ multiplex PCR; TCRdb's copy has only in-frame clones and leaves some out. V, J and clone size are taken as reported in that table, and D and trimming were inferred from the DNA itself. The sample has under 200,000 clones, about 85% seen once. CDR1 MNHNY and CDR2 SVGAGI come from the germline V gene (reference sequence). V shed 2 bases and J shed 2 bases, with 13 bases lying between them. This CDR3 contains 16 residues. The sample taken for sequencing was peripheral blood. This sequence joins TRBV6-6 and TRBJ1-5; D ambiguous. The origin of this receptor is a man in his sixties with active or convalescent COVID-19. The CDR3 reads CASSYVGEGGNQPQHF. The CDR3 nucleotides are TGTGCCAGCAGTTACGTCGGGGAGGGAGGCAATCAGCCCCAGCATTTT.